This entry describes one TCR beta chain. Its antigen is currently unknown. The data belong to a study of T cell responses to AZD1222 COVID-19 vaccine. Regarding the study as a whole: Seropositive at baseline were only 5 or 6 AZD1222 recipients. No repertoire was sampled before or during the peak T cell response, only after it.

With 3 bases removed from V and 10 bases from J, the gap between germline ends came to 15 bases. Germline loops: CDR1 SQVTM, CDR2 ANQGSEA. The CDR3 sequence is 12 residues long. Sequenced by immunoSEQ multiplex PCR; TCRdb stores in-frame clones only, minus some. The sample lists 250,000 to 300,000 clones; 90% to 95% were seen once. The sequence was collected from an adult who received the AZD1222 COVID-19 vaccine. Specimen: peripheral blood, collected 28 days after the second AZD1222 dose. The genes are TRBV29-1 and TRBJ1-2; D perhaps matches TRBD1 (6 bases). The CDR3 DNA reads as TGCAGCGTTGACTCGCAGGGGTTTACCTACACCTTC. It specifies CSVDSQGFTYTF.